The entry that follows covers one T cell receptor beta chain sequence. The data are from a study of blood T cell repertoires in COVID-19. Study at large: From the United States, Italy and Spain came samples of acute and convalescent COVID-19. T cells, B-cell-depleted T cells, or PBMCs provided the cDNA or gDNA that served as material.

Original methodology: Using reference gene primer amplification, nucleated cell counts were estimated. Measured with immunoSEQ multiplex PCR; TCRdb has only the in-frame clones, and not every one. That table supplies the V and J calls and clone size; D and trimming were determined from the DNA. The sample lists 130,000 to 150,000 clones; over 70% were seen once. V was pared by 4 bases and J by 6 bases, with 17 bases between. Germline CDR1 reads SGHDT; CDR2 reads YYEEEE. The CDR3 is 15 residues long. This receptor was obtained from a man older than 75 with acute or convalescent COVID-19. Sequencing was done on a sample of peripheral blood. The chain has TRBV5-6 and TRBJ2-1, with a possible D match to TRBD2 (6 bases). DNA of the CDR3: TGTGCCAGCAGCACGGGACTCCGGAATACCAATGAGCAGTTCTTC. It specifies CASSTGLRNTNEQFF.